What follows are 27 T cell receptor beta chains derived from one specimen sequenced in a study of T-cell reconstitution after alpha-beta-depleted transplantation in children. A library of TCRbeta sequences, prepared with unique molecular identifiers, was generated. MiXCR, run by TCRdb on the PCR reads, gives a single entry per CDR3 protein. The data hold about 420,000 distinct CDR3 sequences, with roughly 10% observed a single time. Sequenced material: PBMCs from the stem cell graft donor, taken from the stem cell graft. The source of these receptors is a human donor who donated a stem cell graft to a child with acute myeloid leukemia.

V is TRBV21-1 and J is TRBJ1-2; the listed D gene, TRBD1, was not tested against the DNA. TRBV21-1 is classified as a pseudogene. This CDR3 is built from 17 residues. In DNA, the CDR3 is TGTGCCAGCAGCAAAGCTCCCTCAGGGGGCCTCATTTACGGCTACACCTTC. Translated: CASSKAPSGGLIYGYTF.

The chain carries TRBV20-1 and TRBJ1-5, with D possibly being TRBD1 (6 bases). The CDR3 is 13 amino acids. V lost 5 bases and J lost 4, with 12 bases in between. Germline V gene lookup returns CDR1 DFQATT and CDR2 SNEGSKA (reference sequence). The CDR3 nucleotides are TGCAGTGCTCCGGGGGGGCGGAATCAGCCCCAGCATTTT. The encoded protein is CSAPGGRNQPQHF.

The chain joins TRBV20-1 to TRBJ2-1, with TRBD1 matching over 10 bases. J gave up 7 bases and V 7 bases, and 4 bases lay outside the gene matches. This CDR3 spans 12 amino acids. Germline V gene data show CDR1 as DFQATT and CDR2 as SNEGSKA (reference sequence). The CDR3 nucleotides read TGCAGTGGGGGACAGGGGAGGAATGAGCAGTTCTTC. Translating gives CSGGQGRNEQFF.

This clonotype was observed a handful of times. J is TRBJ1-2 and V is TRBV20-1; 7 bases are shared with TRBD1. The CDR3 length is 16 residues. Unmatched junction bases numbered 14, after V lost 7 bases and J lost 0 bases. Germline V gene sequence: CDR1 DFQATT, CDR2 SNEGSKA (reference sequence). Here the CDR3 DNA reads TGCAGTGTCCGGCCGAGACAGGGAATAGCTAACTATGGCTACACCTTC. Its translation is CSVRPRQGIANYGYTF.

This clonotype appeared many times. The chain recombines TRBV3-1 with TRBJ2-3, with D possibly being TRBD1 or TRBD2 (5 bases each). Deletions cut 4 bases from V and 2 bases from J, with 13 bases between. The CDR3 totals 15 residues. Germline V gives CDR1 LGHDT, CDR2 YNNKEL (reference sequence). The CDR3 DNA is TGTGCCAGCAGCCCGAGGGGCCTACACACAGATACGCAGTATTTT. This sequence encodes CASSPRGLHTDTQYF.

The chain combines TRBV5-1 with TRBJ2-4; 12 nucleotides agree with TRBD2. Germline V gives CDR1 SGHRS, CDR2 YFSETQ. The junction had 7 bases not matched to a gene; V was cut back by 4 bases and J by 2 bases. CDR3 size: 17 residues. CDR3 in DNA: TGCGCCAGCAGCCTTACGACTAGCGGGAGCACCAAAAACATTCAGTACTTC. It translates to CASSLTTSGSTKNIQYF.

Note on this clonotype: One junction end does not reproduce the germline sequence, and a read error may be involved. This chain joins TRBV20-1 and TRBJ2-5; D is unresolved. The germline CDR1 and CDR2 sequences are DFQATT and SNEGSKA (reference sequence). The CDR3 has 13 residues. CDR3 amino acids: CSARDQTAGPYNF. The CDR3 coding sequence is TGCAGTGCTAGAGATCAAACGGCCGGGCCCTACAACTTC.

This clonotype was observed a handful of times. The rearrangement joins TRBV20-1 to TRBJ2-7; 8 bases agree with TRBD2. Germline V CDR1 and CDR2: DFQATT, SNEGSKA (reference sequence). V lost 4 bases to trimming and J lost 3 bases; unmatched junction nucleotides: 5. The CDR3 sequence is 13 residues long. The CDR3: CSAMLAGGYEQYF. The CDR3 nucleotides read TGCAGTGCTATGCTAGCGGGCGGCTACGAGCAGTACTTC.

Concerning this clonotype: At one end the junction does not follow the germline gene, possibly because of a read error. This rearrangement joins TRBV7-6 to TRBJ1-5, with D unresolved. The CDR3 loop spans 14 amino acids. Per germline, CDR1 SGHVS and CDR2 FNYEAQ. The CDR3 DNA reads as TGTGCCAACAGCTCTTCTAATGGCAATCAGCCCCAGCATTTT. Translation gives CANSSSNGNQPQHF. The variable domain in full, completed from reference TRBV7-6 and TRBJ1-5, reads GAGVSQSPRYKVTKRGQDVALRCDPISGHVSLYWYRQALGQGPEFLTYFNYEAQQDKSGLPNDRFSAERPEGSISTLTIQRTEQRDSAMYRCANSSSNGNQPQHFGDGTRLSIL.

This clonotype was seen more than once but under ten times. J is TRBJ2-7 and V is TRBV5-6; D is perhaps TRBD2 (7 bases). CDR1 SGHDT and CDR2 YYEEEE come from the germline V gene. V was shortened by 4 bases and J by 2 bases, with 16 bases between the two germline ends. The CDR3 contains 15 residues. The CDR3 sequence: CASSGGARGAYEQYF. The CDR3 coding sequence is TGTGCCAGCAGCGGGGGGGCCCGGGGGGCCTACGAGCAGTACTTC.

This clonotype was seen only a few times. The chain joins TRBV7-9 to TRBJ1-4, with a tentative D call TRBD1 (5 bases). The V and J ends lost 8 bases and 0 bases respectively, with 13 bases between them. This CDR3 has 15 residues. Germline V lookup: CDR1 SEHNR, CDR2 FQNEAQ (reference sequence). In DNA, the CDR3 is TGTGCCAGCGCCGGGGCGGGGGCAACTAATGAAAAACTGTTTTTT. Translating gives CASAGAGATNEKLFF. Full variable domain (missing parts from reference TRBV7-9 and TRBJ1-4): DTGVSQNPRHKITKRGQNVTFRCDPISEHNRLYWYRQTLGQGPEFLTYFQNEAQLEKSRLLSDRFSAERPKGSFSTLEIQRTEQGDSAMYLCASAGAGATNEKLFFGSGTQLSVL.

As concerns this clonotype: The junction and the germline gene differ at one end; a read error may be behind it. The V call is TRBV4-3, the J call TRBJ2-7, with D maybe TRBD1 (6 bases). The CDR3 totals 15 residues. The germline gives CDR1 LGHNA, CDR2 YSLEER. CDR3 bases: TGCGCCGGCAGCCAAGATCTGCCAGGGGACTACGAGCAGTACTTC. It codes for CAGSQDLPGDYEQYF.

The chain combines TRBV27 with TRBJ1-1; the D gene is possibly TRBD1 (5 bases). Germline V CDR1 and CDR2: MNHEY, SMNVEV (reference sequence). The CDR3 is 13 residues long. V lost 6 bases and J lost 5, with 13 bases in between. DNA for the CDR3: TGTGCCAGCAGATTCGGGGGAGAAACTGAAGCTTTCTTT. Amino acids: CASRFGGETEAFF.

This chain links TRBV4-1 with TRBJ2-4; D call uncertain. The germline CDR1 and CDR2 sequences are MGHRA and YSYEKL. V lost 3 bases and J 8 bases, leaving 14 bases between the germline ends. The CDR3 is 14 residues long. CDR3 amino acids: CASSQLEAVDIQYF. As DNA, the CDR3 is TGCGCCAGCAGCCAGCTTGAGGCCGTGGACATTCAGTACTTC.

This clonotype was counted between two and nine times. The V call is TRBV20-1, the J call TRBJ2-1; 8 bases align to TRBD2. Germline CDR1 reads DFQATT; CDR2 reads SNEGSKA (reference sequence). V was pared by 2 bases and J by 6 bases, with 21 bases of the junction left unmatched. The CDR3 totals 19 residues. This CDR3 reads CSARTAGGRTPFSPNEQFF. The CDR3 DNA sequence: TGCAGTGCTAGAACCGCGGGGGGCAGAACCCCCTTTTCTCCCAATGAGCAGTTCTTC.

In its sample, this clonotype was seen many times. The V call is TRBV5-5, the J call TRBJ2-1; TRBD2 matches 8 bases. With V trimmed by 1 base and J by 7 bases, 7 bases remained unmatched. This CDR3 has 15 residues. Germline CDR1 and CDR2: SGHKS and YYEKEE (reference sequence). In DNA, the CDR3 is TGTGCCAGCAGCTTGTCAGCGGGAGAACTAAATGAGCAGTTCTTC. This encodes CASSLSAGELNEQFF.

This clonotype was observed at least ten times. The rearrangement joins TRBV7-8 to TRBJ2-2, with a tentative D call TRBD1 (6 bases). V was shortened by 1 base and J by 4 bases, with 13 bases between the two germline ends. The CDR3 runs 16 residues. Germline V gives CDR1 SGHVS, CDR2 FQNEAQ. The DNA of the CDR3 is TGTGCCAGCAGCTTAGTGGGGGCAGGGTCCACCGGGGAGCTGTTTTTT. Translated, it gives CASSLVGAGSTGELFF.

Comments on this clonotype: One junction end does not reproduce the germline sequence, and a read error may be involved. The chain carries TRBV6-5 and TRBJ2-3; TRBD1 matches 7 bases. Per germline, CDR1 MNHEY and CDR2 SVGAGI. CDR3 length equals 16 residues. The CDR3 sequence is CASSSGQSKSTDTRYF. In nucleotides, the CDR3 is TGTGCCAGCAGTTCGGGACAGAGTAAGAGCACAGATACGCGGTATTTT.

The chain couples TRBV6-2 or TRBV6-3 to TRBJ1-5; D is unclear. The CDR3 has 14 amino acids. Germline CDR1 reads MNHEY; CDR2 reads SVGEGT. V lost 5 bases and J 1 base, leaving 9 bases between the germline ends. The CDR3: CASSQQPSNQPQHF. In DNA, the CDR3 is TGTGCCAGCAGTCAACAACCAAGCAATCAGCCCCAGCATTTT.

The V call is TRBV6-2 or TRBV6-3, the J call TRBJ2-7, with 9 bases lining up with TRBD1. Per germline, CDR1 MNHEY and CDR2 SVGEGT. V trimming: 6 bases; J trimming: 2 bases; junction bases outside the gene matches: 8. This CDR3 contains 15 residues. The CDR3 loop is CASRHRGQGAYEQYF. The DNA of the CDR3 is TGTGCCAGCAGACATCGGGGACAGGGAGCCTACGAGCAGTACTTC.

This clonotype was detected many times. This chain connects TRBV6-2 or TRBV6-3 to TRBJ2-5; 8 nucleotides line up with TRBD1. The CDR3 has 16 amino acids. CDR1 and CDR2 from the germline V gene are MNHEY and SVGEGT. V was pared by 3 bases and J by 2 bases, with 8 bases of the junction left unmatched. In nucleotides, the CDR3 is TGTGCCAGCAGTTATGGGACAGGACAGACACAAGAGACCCAGTACTTC. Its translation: CASSYGTGQTQETQYF.

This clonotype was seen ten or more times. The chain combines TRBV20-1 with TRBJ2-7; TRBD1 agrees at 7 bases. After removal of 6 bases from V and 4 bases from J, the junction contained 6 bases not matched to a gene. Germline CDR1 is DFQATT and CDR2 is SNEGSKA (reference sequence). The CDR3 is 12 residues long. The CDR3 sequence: CSARDRLYEQYF. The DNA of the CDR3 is TGCAGTGCCCGGGACAGACTTTACGAGCAGTACTTC.

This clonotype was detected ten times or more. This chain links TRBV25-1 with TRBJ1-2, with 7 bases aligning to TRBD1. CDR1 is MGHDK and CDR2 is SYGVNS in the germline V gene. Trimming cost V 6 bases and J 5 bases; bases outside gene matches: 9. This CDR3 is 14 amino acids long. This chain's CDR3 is CASSPTAGGYGYTF. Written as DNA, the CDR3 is TGTGCCAGCAGCCCCACGGCAGGGGGGTATGGCTACACCTTC.

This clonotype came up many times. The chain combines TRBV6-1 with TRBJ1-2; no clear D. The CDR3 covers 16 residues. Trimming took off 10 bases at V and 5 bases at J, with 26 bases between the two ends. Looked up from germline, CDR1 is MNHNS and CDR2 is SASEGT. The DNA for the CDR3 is TGTGCCACTCTATACCGCGACCTTCGGAGGGAGTATGGCTACACCTTC. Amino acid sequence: CATLYRDLRREYGYTF.

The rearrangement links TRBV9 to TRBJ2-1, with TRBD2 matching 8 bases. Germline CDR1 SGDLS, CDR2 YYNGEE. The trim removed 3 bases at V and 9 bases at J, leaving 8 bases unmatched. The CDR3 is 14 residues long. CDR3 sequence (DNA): TGTGCCAGCAGCGCGCCGGGAGGGGTCGGTGAGCAGTTCTTC. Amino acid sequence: CASSAPGGVGEQFF. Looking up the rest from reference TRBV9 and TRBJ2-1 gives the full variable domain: DSGVTQTPKHLITATGQRVTLRCSPRSGDLSVYWYQQSLDQGLQFLIQYYNGEERAKGNILERFSAQQFPDLHSELNLSSLELGDSALYFCASSAPGGVGEQFFGPGTRLTVL.

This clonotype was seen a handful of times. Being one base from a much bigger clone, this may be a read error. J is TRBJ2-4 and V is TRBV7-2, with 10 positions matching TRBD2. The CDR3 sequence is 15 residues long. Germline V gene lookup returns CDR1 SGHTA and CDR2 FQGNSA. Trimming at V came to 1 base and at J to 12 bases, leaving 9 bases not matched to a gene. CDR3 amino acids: CASSLGSGRVDSQYF. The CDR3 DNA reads TGTGCCAGCAGCTTAGGGAGCGGGAGGGTTGACAGTCAGTACTTC.

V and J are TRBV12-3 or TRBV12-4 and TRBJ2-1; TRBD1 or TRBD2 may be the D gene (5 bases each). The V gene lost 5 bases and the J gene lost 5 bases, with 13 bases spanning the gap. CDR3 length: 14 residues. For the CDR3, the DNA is TGTGCCAGCAGTCCCGGGACGGTTAACAATGAGCAGTTCTTC. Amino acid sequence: CASSPGTVNNEQFF.